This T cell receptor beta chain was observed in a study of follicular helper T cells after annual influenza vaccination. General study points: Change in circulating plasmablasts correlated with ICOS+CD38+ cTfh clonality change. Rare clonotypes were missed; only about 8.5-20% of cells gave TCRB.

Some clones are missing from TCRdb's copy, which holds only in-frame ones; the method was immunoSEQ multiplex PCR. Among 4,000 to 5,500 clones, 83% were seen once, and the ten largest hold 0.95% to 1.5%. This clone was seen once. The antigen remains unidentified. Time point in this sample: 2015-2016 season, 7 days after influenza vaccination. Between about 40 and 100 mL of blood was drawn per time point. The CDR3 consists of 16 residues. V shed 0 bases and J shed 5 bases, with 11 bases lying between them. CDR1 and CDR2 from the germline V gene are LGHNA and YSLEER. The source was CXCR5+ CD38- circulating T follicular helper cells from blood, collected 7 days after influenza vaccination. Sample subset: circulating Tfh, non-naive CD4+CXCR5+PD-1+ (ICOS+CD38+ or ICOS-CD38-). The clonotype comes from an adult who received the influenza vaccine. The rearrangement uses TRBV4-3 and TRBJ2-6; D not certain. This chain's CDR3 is CASSQDAVTRANVLTF. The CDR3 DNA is TGCGCCAGCAGCCAAGATGCAGTGACCAGGGCCAACGTCCTGACTTTC.